Presented here are 5 T cell receptor beta chains from one specimen sequenced in a study of cytomegalovirus exposure and HLA in healthy donors. Primers for the PCR totalled 60 Vbeta and 13 Jbeta. Only in-frame clones appear in the TCRdb table, and some are missing; sequencing was by immunoSEQ multiplex PCR. The table includes under 200,000 clones, 81% detected once. Material: PBMCs. The receptors come from a man between 35 and 55 years old in good health and CMV-seropositive.

This clone showed up just once. The chain uses TRBV5-1 and TRBJ2-3; 9 positions match TRBD2. The CDR3 length is 16 residues. J was trimmed by 3 bases and V by 6 bases; bases with no gene match: 11. The germline gives CDR1 SGHRS, CDR2 YFSETQ. CDR3 loop: CASTRGSGSHTDTQYF. The CDR3 DNA reads TGCGCCAGCACCCGGGGTAGCGGGAGCCATACAGATACGCAGTATTTT. The complete variable domain, with remaining parts taken from reference TRBV5-1 and TRBJ2-3, reads KAGVTQTPRYLIKTRGQQVTLSCSPISGHRSVSWYQQTPGQGLQFLFEYFSETQRNKGNFPGRFSGRQFSNSRSEMNVSTLELGDSALYLCASTRGSGSHTDTQYFGPGTRLTVL.

The gene calls are TRBV5-1 and TRBJ2-2; no firm D call. CDR1 and CDR2 (germline): SGHRS, YFSETQ. V shed 4 bases and J shed 6 bases, with 13 bases lying between them. This CDR3 contains 14 residues. The CDR3 is CASSVSESAGELFF. Written as DNA, the CDR3 is TGCGCCAGCAGCGTCAGCGAGTCTGCCGGGGAGCTGTTTTTT.

The V gene is TRBV6-1, the J gene TRBJ2-7; the match to TRBD2 covers 10 bases. CDR1 MNHNS and CDR2 SASEGT come from the germline V gene. With 6 bases clipped from V and 0 bases from J, the junction kept 5 bases outside the gene matches. This CDR3 is 15 amino acids long. CDR3 loop: CASSVSGGASYEQYF. The DNA for the CDR3 is TGTGCCAGCAGCGTAAGCGGGGGGGCCTCCTACGAGCAGTACTTC.

The chain recombines TRBV5-8 with TRBJ1-1; TRBD1 is a possible D gene (6 bases). This CDR3 comprises 13 residues. V was trimmed by 4 bases and J by 6 bases, leaving 13 bases between them. Germline CDR1 SGHTS, CDR2 YDEGEE. This CDR3 is CASSERGQPEAFF. CDR3 nucleotide sequence: TGTGCCAGCAGCGAGAGAGGACAGCCTGAAGCTTTCTTT.

The chain's CDR3 is CAGKGTGGAGSYNEQFF. In DNA form, the CDR3 reads TGTGCCGGAAAAGGGACAGGGGGCGCGGGCTCCTACAATGAGCAGTTCTTC. The chain joins TRBV2 to TRBJ2-1; 12 nucleotides agree with TRBD1. V lost 11 bases to trimming and J lost 0 bases; unmatched junction nucleotides: 11. The CDR3 is 17 amino acids. CDR1 SNHLY and CDR2 FYNNEI come from the germline V gene.